The entry that follows covers one T cell receptor beta chain sequence. This record belongs to a study of cytomegalovirus exposure and HLA in healthy donors. The V gene end was trimmed by 2 bases and the J gene end by 0 bases; junction bases not matched to a gene: 8. Germline V gene sequence: CDR1 SGHAT, CDR2 FQNNGV. The CDR3 loop spans 17 amino acids. Profiled with immunoSEQ multiplex PCR; TCRdb holds only in-frame clones, not every one. Here the sample spans around 150,000 clones, 85% to 90% being singletons. This sequence originates from a young woman in good health and CMV-seropositive. The material sequenced was PBMCs. The rearrangement joins TRBV11-2 to TRBJ1-1, with 8 bases that match TRBD1. CDR3 amino acids: CASSLRPGQGLNTEAFF. CDR3 in DNA: TGTGCCAGCAGCTTAAGACCCGGACAGGGATTGAACACTGAAGCTTTCTTT.